Listed below are T cell receptor beta chains from one sample, sequenced in a study of cytomegalovirus exposure and HLA in healthy donors. Using immunoSEQ multiplex PCR, the repertoire was profiled, and TCRdb retains in-frame clones only, with some absent. The table has 130,000 to 150,000 clones, about 80% seen once; the top ten hold under 6%. The sample was PBMCs. All receptors come from a man in his forties in good health and CMV-seronegative. Both conserved end residues are part of each CDR3. The D gene is left open where the match is weak. The size field is filled for only some rows; it gives once, few, many or a size class.

j_gene: TRBJ1-4
abundance: -
d_gene: TRBD1
v_gene: TRBV7-9
CDR3nt: TGTGCCAGCAGCTTATATACAGGGGGCCCTCCCCGGGAAAAACTGTTTTTT
CDR3aa: CASSLYTGGPPREKLFF

j_gene: TRBJ2-7
abundance: few
d_gene: TRBD1
v_gene: TRBV28
CDR3nt: TGTGCCAGCAGTTCAGCCCCCGGGACAGGGGTTGAGCAGTACTTC
CDR3aa: CASSSAPGTGVEQYF

j_gene: TRBJ2-7
abundance: -
d_gene: -
v_gene: TRBV6-1
CDR3nt: TGTGCCAGCAGTGTTACCAGTCCCTACGAGCAGTACTTC
CDR3aa: CASSVTSPYEQYF

j_gene: TRBJ1-2
abundance: -
d_gene: -
v_gene: TRBV19
CDR3nt: TGTGCCAGTTGGGACACCCCCAACTATGGCTACACCTTC
CDR3aa: CASWDTPNYGYTF

j_gene: TRBJ2-7
abundance: few
d_gene: -
v_gene: TRBV6-5
CDR3nt: TGTGCCAGCAGTTACGTGGGGACAACCTACGAGCAGTACTTC
CDR3aa: CASSYVGTTYEQYF

j_gene: TRBJ2-3
abundance: -
d_gene: TRBD2
v_gene: TRBV28
CDR3nt: TGTGCCAGCAGTCGGGCGGGGGATAGGACAGATACGCAGTATTTT
CDR3aa: CASSRAGDRTDTQYF

j_gene: TRBJ1-5
abundance: -
d_gene: TRBD1
v_gene: TRBV18
CDR3nt: TGTGCCAGCTCACCCGGGACAGGGTATCAGCCCCAGCATTTT
CDR3aa: CASSPGTGYQPQHF

j_gene: TRBJ2-2
abundance: -
d_gene: TRBD1
v_gene: TRBV27
CDR3nt: TGTGCCAGCACCTTGGGGGACAGGGGGGTCACCGGGGAGCTGTTTTTT
CDR3aa: CASTLGDRGVTGELFF

j_gene: TRBJ2-7
abundance: -
d_gene: TRBD2
v_gene: TRBV5-4
CDR3nt: TGTGCCAGCAGCTTGGTAATCGGGACTAGCACTAAGAGCTCCTACGAGCAGTACTTC
CDR3aa: CASSLVIGTSTKSSYEQYF

j_gene: TRBJ2-7
abundance: -
d_gene: -
v_gene: TRBV7-9
CDR3nt: TGTGCCAGCAGCTTGACTGGCGAGCAGTACTTC
CDR3aa: CASSLTGEQYF

j_gene: TRBJ1-4
abundance: -
d_gene: -
v_gene: TRBV30
CDR3nt: TGTGCGGAGGGGAATTGGGAGGAAAAACTGTTTTTT
CDR3aa: CAEGNWEEKLFF

j_gene: TRBJ1-6
abundance: -
d_gene: -
v_gene: TRBV5-1
CDR3nt: TGCGCCAGCAGCACTGGGACAATCGATAATTCACCCCTCCACTTT
CDR3aa: CASSTGTIDNSPLHF

j_gene: TRBJ2-2
abundance: -
d_gene: TRBD1
v_gene: TRBV19
CDR3nt: TGTGCCAGTAGTATAAGGACAGGGCTGGCCGGGGAGCTGTTTTTT
CDR3aa: CASSIRTGLAGELFF

j_gene: TRBJ1-5
abundance: -
d_gene: TRBD1
v_gene: TRBV2
CDR3nt: TGTGCCACAGGACAGGGAAAAGTTGGTCAGCCCCAGCATTTT
CDR3aa: CATGQGKVGQPQHF

j_gene: TRBJ1-1
abundance: -
d_gene: -
v_gene: TRBV7-2
CDR3nt: TGTGCCAGCAGCTACCTAATGCGGGACACTGAAGCTTTCTTT
CDR3aa: CASSYLMRDTEAFF

j_gene: TRBJ2-3
abundance: -
d_gene: -
v_gene: TRBV9
CDR3nt: TGTGCCAGCAGCCCCCACGCCGCCCTACGCCCGAGCACAGATACGCAGTATTTT
CDR3aa: CASSPHAALRPSTDTQYF

j_gene: TRBJ2-7
abundance: -
d_gene: -
v_gene: TRBV6-5
CDR3nt: TGTGCCAGCAGCTCCGACGGTGGACACTACGAGCAGTACTTC
CDR3aa: CASSSDGGHYEQYF

j_gene: TRBJ2-1
abundance: once
d_gene: -
v_gene: TRBV4-1
CDR3nt: TGCGCCAGCAGCCAAGATTCCAGGGACTACAATGAGCAGTTCTTC
CDR3aa: CASSQDSRDYNEQFF

j_gene: TRBJ1-4
abundance: few
d_gene: TRBD1
v_gene: TRBV6-1
CDR3nt: TGTGCCAGCAGTGAAAGCGTGGGCAGGGGGGACGAAAAACTGTTTTTT
CDR3aa: CASSESVGRGDEKLFF

j_gene: TRBJ2-7
abundance: -
d_gene: TRBD2
v_gene: TRBV4-1
CDR3nt: TGCGCCAGCCAGAGACTAGCGGGGGGCTCCTACGAGCAGTACTTC
CDR3aa: CASQRLAGGSYEQYF

j_gene: TRBJ1-5
abundance: -
d_gene: TRBD1
v_gene: TRBV18
CDR3nt: TGTGCCAGCTCCCCCGGGACAGGGGGCGTTCAGCCCCAGCATTTT
CDR3aa: CASSPGTGGVQPQHF

j_gene: TRBJ1-6
abundance: once
d_gene: -
v_gene: TRBV11-2
CDR3nt: TGTGCCAGCAGCTTAGGGCGGCAGGGCGTGGTTGGAAATTCACCCCTCCACTTT
CDR3aa: CASSLGRQGVVGNSPLHF

j_gene: TRBJ2-3
abundance: few
d_gene: TRBD1
v_gene: TRBV29-1
CDR3nt: TGCAGCGTTTCCGGGACAGGGACCACAGATACGCAGTATTTT
CDR3aa: CSVSGTGTTDTQYF

j_gene: TRBJ1-5
abundance: -
d_gene: -
v_gene: TRBV18
CDR3nt: TGTGCCAGCTCACAAGGGAGTCTCAGCCAGCCCCAGCATTTT
CDR3aa: CASSQGSLSQPQHF

j_gene: TRBJ2-1
abundance: -
d_gene: -
v_gene: TRBV29-1
CDR3nt: TGCAGCGTTGATGGGGGCCACTACAATGAGCAGTTCTTC
CDR3aa: CSVDGGHYNEQFF

j_gene: TRBJ2-2
abundance: -
d_gene: -
v_gene: TRBV29-1
CDR3nt: TGCAGCGTTGGAGGTCGGGAATTCGCCGGGGAGCTGTTTTTT
CDR3aa: CSVGGREFAGELFF

j_gene: TRBJ1-2
abundance: -
d_gene: -
v_gene: TRBV14
CDR3nt: TGTGCCAGCAGCCAAGTACAGGGTGGTGGCTACACCTTC
CDR3aa: CASSQVQGGGYTF

j_gene: TRBJ2-5
abundance: -
d_gene: -
v_gene: TRBV11-3
CDR3nt: TGTGCCAGCAGCACCCGGGAGACCCAGTACTTC
CDR3aa: CASSTRETQYF

j_gene: TRBJ2-7
abundance: -
d_gene: -
v_gene: TRBV14
CDR3nt: TGTGCCAGCAGCCAAGAATGGGGCCACGAGCAGTACTTC
CDR3aa: CASSQEWGHEQYF

j_gene: TRBJ1-5
abundance: -
d_gene: -
v_gene: TRBV18
CDR3nt: TGTGCCAGCTCACCAGATAAGACGAGGGATCAGCCCCAGCATTTT
CDR3aa: CASSPDKTRDQPQHF

j_gene: TRBJ2-2
abundance: -
d_gene: -
v_gene: TRBV15
CDR3nt: TGTGCCACCAGCCCTCAAGTCAGCGGGCCGAACACCGGGGAGCTGTTTTTT
CDR3aa: CATSPQVSGPNTGELFF

j_gene: TRBJ1-3
abundance: -
d_gene: TRBD1
v_gene: TRBV6-1
CDR3nt: TGTGCCAGCAGTGGACGGACAGGACAGACTGGAAACACCATATATTTT
CDR3aa: CASSGRTGQTGNTIYF

j_gene: TRBJ2-3
abundance: -
d_gene: TRBD1
v_gene: TRBV11-3
CDR3nt: TGTGCCAGCAGCAGAAACAGGGGCGTCACAGATACGCAGTATTTT
CDR3aa: CASSRNRGVTDTQYF

j_gene: TRBJ2-3
abundance: -
d_gene: TRBD2
v_gene: TRBV5-6
CDR3nt: TGTGCCAGCAGCTTGATCCTAGCGGGGGGGCCGACAGATACGCAGTATTTT
CDR3aa: CASSLILAGGPTDTQYF

j_gene: TRBJ1-1
abundance: -
d_gene: -
v_gene: TRBV27
CDR3nt: TGTGCCAGCAGTCACCTACAGAGCATGAACACTGAAGCTTTCTTT
CDR3aa: CASSHLQSMNTEAFF

j_gene: TRBJ1-4
abundance: -
d_gene: TRBD1
v_gene: TRBV2
CDR3nt: TGTGCCAGCACCACAGGGGTAACTAATGAAAAACTGTTTTTT
CDR3aa: CASTTGVTNEKLFF

j_gene: TRBJ2-5
abundance: -
d_gene: TRBD2
v_gene: TRBV7-7
CDR3nt: TGTGCCAGCAGCTCACGACTAGCGGGGGGGGGAGAGACCCAGTACTTC
CDR3aa: CASSSRLAGGGETQYF